The next 26 T cell receptor beta chains were all read from a single sample in a study of CD8+CD57+ T cells in acquired aplastic anemia. The template for TCR beta VDJ and CDR3 sequence profiling was genomic DNA. TCRdb reprocessed the reads via MiXCR and lists one record per CDR3 protein. The repertoire includes under 150,000 distinct CDR3 sequences, 30% to 45% of them detected once, and about 2.4% sits in the top ten. It was patients with CD8+CD57+ cell expansion by flow cytometry who were chosen for sequencing. Sequencing used sorted CD4+, CD8+, or CD8+CD57+ T cells (not recorded which) from PBMCs. All receptors come from a human donor with aplastic anemia.

This clonotype was picked up many times. CDR3: CASSESRETEAFF. In DNA form, the CDR3 reads TGTGCCAGTAGTGAGTCGAGGGAGACTGAAGCTTTCTTT. The chain carries TRBV19 and TRBJ1-1; D is unclear. The ends were cut back, 5 bases at V and 5 bases at J, with 12 bases in the middle. The CDR3 has 13 residues. The germline gives CDR1 LNHDA, CDR2 SQIVND (reference sequence).

About this clonotype: This CDR3 fails to terminate in the conserved phenylalanine or tryptophan, so it likely reflects a read error. The gene calls are TRBV11-2 and TRBJ2-5; 8 nucleotides align to TRBD1. This CDR3 contains 14 residues. Trimming removed 2 bases from V and 1 base from J; junction bases left unmatched: 0. CDR1 SGHAT and CDR2 FQNNGV come from the germline V gene. The chain's CDR3 is CASSLTGGQETQYL. The CDR3 region has the DNA TGTGCCAGCAGCTTAACAGGGGGCCAAGAGACCCAGTACCTC.

The chain joins TRBV29-1 to TRBJ2-3; 9 bases fit TRBD2. The V segment lost 0 bases and the J segment 4 bases; nucleotides outside the gene matches: 2. CDR1 is SQVTM, CDR2 ANQGSEA, per germline. CDR3 size: 14 residues. The CDR3 DNA sequence: TGCAGCGTTGAAGAGCGGGGGGGCGCAGATACGCAGTATTTT. It codes for CSVEERGGADTQYF.

In this sample, this clonotype turned up many times. The genes are TRBV19 and TRBJ2-7, with D unresolved. CDR3 length: 13 amino acids. CDR1 and CDR2 (germline): LNHDA, SQIVND (reference sequence). Trimming took off 2 bases at V and 0 bases at J, with 5 bases between the two ends. This CDR3 reads CASSIIISYEQYF. The DNA for the CDR3 is TGTGCCAGTAGTATAATAATCTCCTACGAGCAGTACTTC.

About this clonotype itself: Possible read error: a much larger clone is one base away. This chain links TRBV5-1 with TRBJ1-4; D is unclear. Germline V gene sequence: CDR1 SGHRS, CDR2 YFSETQ. This CDR3 spans 13 amino acids. The CDR3 loop is CASSSRPNEKLSF. CDR3 nucleotides: TGCGCCAGCAGCTCCCGGCCAAATGAAAAACTGTCTTTT.

CDR3 protein: CASSERVGTGELFF. The DNA for the CDR3 is TGCGCCAGCAGTGAGCGCGTAGGGACCGGGGAGCTGTTTTTT. The V and J genes are TRBV10-1 and TRBJ2-2; D unresolved. CDR1 is WNHNN and CDR2 is SYGVQD in the germline V gene (reference sequence). This CDR3 has 14 residues. V shed 2 bases and J shed 5 bases, with 9 bases lying between them.

Many counts were recorded for this clonotype. The rearrangement joins TRBV7-9 to TRBJ1-6; 7 positions match TRBD1. This CDR3 comprises 14 residues. The ends lost 3 bases at V and 7 bases at J; junction bases unmatched: 3. Germline CDR1 SEHNR, CDR2 FQNEAQ (reference sequence). The CDR3 region has the DNA TGTGCCAGCAGCTTGTCGGGACAGAATTCACCCCTCCACTTT. Residues: CASSLSGQNSPLHF.

The rearrangement joins TRBV24-1 to TRBJ2-7, with D perhaps TRBD1 (7 bases). Germline CDR1 KGHDR, CDR2 SFDVKD. V gave up 9 bases and J gave up 4 bases, with 18 bases separating them. This CDR3 is built from 14 residues. In nucleotides, the CDR3 is TGTGCCACCGAGAGTACCTCAGGGGGGTACGAGCAGTACTTC. This sequence encodes CATESTSGGYEQYF.

This clonotype was found many times. V gene TRBV4-2 combines with J gene TRBJ2-5, with 8 bases aligning to TRBD2. CDR3 length equals 16 residues. Germline V lookup: CDR1 LGHNA, CDR2 YNFKEQ. Trimming at V came to 0 bases and at J to 3 bases, leaving 6 bases not matched to a gene. Written as DNA, the CDR3 is TGTGCCAGCAGCCAAGATCAGGGAGCGGGAGAAGAGACCCAGTACTTC. Protein product: CASSQDQGAGEETQYF.

A single count supports this clonotype. The gene calls are TRBV4-3 and TRBJ2-7; 9 nucleotides match TRBD1. Germline V gene data show CDR1 as LGHNA and CDR2 as YSLEER. This CDR3 is built from 16 residues. V lost 1 base to trimming and J lost 0 bases; unmatched junction nucleotides: 4. CDR3: CASSQAGTGSSYEQYF. In nucleotides, the CDR3 is TGCGCCAGCAGCCAAGCCGGGACAGGGTCCTCCTACGAGCAGTACTTC.

This clonotype was counted many times. The CDR3 protein is CASSLQLNYGYTF. Here the CDR3 DNA reads TGTGCCAGCAGCTTGCAGCTGAACTATGGCTACACCTTC. The chain carries TRBV5-6 and TRBJ1-2; D is undetermined. Germline V gene data show CDR1 as SGHDT and CDR2 as YYEEEE. This CDR3 has 13 residues. The V and J ends lost 1 base and 2 bases respectively, with 6 bases between them.

The chain has TRBV29-1 and TRBJ1-2, with a weak D call TRBD1 (6 bases). Per the germline V gene, CDR1 is SQVTM and CDR2 is ANQGSEA. Deletions cut 6 bases from V and 0 bases from J, with 11 bases between. CDR3 length: 13 residues. The CDR3 nucleotides are TGCAGCGTAACACAGGGATCTAACTATGGCTACACCTTC. Translated: CSVTQGSNYGYTF.

The V gene is TRBV20-1, the J gene TRBJ1-5; a weak D match, TRBD1 (5 bases). The germline V gene encodes CDR1 DFQATT and CDR2 SNEGSKA (reference sequence). The CDR3 covers 15 residues. Deletions cut 6 bases from V and 0 bases from J, with 15 bases between. CDR3 nucleotides: TGCAGTGCCAGCCTCCAGGGCCATAGCAATCAGCCCCAGCATTTT. It codes for CSASLQGHSNQPQHF.

The CDR3 spells CSRSRVSSSGNTIYF. DNA for the CDR3: TGCAGCCGTTCCCGGGTCTCCAGCTCTGGAAACACCATATATTTT. J is TRBJ1-3 and V is TRBV29-1; D is unclear. V was clipped by 8 bases and J by 0 bases, with 17 bases between them. Germline V gene lookup returns CDR1 SQVTM and CDR2 ANQGSEA. The CDR3 has 15 residues. Full variable domain (rest looked up from reference TRBV29-1 and TRBJ1-3): SAVISQKPSRDICQRGTSLTIQCQVDSQVTMMFWYRQQPGQSLTLIATANQGSEATYESGFVIDKFPISRPNLTFSTLTVSNMSPEDSSIYLCSRSRVSSSGNTIYFGEGSWLTVV.

This sequence joins TRBV19 and TRBJ2-3, with D possibly matching TRBD2 (5 bases). Germline CDR1 and CDR2: LNHDA and SQIVND (reference sequence). CDR3 size: 13 residues. V lost 10 bases to trimming and J lost 0 bases, with 11 bases between them. CDR3 nucleotide sequence: TGTGCCACTGCGGAGGCTAGCACAGATACGCAGTATTTT. It is translated as CATAEASTDTQYF.

This clonotype was detected once. J is TRBJ2-7 and V is TRBV10-1; the D gene is possibly TRBD1 (5 bases). CDR1 is WNHNN and CDR2 is SYGVQD in the germline V gene (reference sequence). This CDR3 is 15 amino acids long. The ends were cut back, 0 bases at V and 1 base at J, with 10 bases in the middle. The CDR3 protein is CASSESGVWSYEQYV. The CDR3 DNA reads as TGCGCCAGCAGTGAGTCAGGGGTTTGGTCCTACGAGCAGTACGTC.

The sample holds a few counts of this clonotype. V gene TRBV5-4 combines with J gene TRBJ1-6; D unclear. Germline V lookup: CDR1 SGHNT, CDR2 YYREEE (reference sequence). V was shortened by 4 bases and J by 0 bases, with 11 bases between the two germline ends. CDR3 size: 16 residues. CDR3 sequence: CASSEGGGSYNSPLHF. CDR3 bases: TGTGCCAGCAGCGAGGGAGGCGGCTCCTATAATTCACCCCTCCACTTT.

This clonotype has ten or more counts. This rearrangement joins TRBV29-1 to TRBJ2-3, with D possibly matching TRBD1 (6 bases). Trimming shortened V by 1 base and J by 3 bases, and 8 bases separated the two germline ends. CDR3 size: 13 residues. Germline lookup yields CDR1 SQVTM and CDR2 ANQGSEA. The CDR3 bases are TGCAGCGTTGAAGGGACAGTAACAGATACGCAGTATTTT. Its protein product is CSVEGTVTDTQYF.

The sample holds many counts of this clonotype. The chain joins TRBV5-1 to TRBJ2-2; TRBD2 might be the D (5 bases). The CDR3 is 16 residues long. The V gene lost 4 bases and the J gene lost 5 bases, with 18 bases spanning the gap. The germline gives CDR1 SGHRS, CDR2 YFSETQ. The CDR3 loop is CASSARRSSGTGELFF. As DNA, the CDR3 is TGCGCCAGCAGCGCCCGGAGGTCCAGTGGGACCGGGGAGCTGTTTTTT.

This chain uses TRBV2 with TRBJ2-5; D is possibly TRBD2 (6 bases). The CDR3 runs to 12 residues. V was pared by 6 bases and J by 7 bases, with 12 bases between. Germline CDR1 reads SNHLY; CDR2 reads FYNNEI. CDR3 sequence: CASSPSVGTQYF. CDR3 DNA: TGTGCCAGCAGCCCTAGCGTAGGGACCCAGTACTTC.

This clonotype appeared many times. The junction departs from the called germline gene at one end, perhaps through a read error. The chain carries TRBV10-3 and TRBJ1-1; a weak D match, TRBD1 (5 bases). The CDR3 spans 14 residues. The germline V gene has CDR1 ENHRY and CDR2 SYGVKD. The CDR3 loop is CDISGARQNTEAFF. Written as DNA, the CDR3 is TGTGACATCAGTGGGGCCAGACAGAACACTGAAGCTTTCTTT.

In this sample, this clonotype turned up many times. This CDR3 reads CASSWTSQDSENEQYF. CDR3 DNA sequence: TGTGCCAGCAGTTGGACATCACAGGACTCCGAGAACGAGCAGTACTTC. The chain recombines TRBV6-5 with TRBJ2-7, with D perhaps assigned TRBD1 or TRBD2 (5 bases each). There are 16 residues in the CDR3. Germline V gives CDR1 MNHEY, CDR2 SVGAGI. V dropped 4 bases and J dropped 5 bases, with 21 bases sitting between them.

This clonotype was counted many times. The genes are TRBV6-1 and TRBJ2-7, with 8 bases matching TRBD1. The CDR3 covers 13 residues. CDR1 is MNHNS, CDR2 SASEGT, per germline. The ends lost 8 bases at V and 2 bases at J; junction bases unmatched: 5. CDR3 amino acids: CASHRQGTYEQYF. The CDR3 bases are TGTGCCAGCCATAGACAGGGGACCTACGAGCAGTACTTC.

In the case of this clonotype: An end of the junction does not agree with germline; a read error may underlie this. The chain carries TRBV4-2 and TRBJ2-7; no clear D gene. Germline V gives CDR1 LGHNA, CDR2 YNFKEQ. This CDR3 is built from 15 residues. The CDR3 region is CASSPTGRSTYEQHF. In DNA, the CDR3 is TGTGCCAGCAGCCCAACCGGCCGGTCCACCTACGAGCAGCACTTC.

There are many counts of this clonotype. This chain joins TRBV6-6 and TRBJ1-1; no clear D gene. This CDR3 comprises 13 residues. Germline V CDR1 and CDR2: MNHNY, SVGAGI (reference sequence). V dropped 1 base and J dropped 5 bases, with 8 bases sitting between them. The chain's CDR3 is CASSYLGETEAFF. The CDR3 DNA follows: TGTGCCAGCAGTTACTTAGGTGAGACTGAAGCTTTCTTT.

This clonotype was seen many times. This chain connects TRBV12-3 or TRBV12-4 to TRBJ1-2; D is ambiguous. The CDR3 is 14 residues long. V gave up 6 bases and J gave up 3 bases, with 14 bases separating them. The CDR3 loop is CASSRKLSDYGYTF. CDR3 nucleotides: TGTGCCAGCAGCCGGAAGTTAAGCGACTATGGCTACACCTTC.